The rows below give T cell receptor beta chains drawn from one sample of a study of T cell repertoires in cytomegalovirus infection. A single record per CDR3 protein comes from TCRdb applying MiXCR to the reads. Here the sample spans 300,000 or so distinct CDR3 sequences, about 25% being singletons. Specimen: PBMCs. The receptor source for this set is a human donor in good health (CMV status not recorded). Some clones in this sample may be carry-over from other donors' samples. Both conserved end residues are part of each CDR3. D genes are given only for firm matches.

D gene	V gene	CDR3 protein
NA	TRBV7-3	CASSLERLGEQFF
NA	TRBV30	CAWSVNRDGATTLLSTDTQYF
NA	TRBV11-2	CASSQHKGYTF
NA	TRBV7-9	CATAEREYTEAFF
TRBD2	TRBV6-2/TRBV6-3	CASRRRTSGSGEQYF
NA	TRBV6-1	CASSIYNEQFF
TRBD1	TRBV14	CASSQEPNPGTAEEKLFF
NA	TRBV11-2	CASSRDGGPNEKLFF
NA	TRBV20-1	CSARDRDPKRGTTGELFF
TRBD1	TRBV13	CASSLNPTGYNSPLHF
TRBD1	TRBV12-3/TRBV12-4	CASSLNRGDTEAFF
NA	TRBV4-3	CASSQRRGADEQYF
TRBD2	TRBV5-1	CASRGSSGTSYNEQFF
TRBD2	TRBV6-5	CASSTSGGAGEQFF
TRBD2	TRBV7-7	CASSLLAGVNTGELFF
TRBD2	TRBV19	CASSIFGTSGSSITDTQYF
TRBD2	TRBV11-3	CASSSSGRVDNEQFF
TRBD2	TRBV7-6	CASSGRVGLALNSGANVLTF
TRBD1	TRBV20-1	CSASTGGRSYEQYF
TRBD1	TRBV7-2	CASSSSRQGRILNEQFF
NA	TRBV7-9	CASTGGTLEKLFF
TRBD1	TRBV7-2	CASTLIQGARTEAFF
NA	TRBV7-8	CASSSPNQPQHF
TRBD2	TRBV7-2	CASSGGVLAGGPSLYEQYF
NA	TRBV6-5	CAVTTVQSTGELFF
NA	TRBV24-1	CASAERQSETQYF
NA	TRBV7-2	CASSLLGSYNSPLHF
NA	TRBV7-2	CASRVLRAGTEAFF
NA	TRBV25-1	CASRRATGELFF
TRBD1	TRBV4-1	CASSQGADRATYEQYF
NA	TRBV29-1	CSVDWAADSYGYTF
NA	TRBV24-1	CATSDKDSRVRDEQFF
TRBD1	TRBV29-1	CSVDPGQGAYEQYF
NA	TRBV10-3	CAISELNLANTGELFF
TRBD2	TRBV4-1	CASSLTARGGLGETQYF
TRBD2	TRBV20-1	CSASRTGGGLYNEQFF
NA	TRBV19	CASSIARRNTEAFF
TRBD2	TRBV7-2	CASSLGTSSDTQYF
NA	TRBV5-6	CASSRDRFANTGELFF
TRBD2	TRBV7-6	CASSLLSGGAYTGELFF
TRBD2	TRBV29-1	CSVPGTSGSSGETQYF
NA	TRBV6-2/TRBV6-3	CASRGFEQYF
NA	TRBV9	CASSVGGGGGFLDEQFF
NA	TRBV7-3	CASSLSREVAGHGELFF
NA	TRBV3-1	CASSQRTADTQYF
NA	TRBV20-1	CSAPPYTDTQYF
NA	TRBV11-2	CASTPPADGLQSPLHF
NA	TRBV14	CASSQTLRFTDTQYF